This is a list of T cell receptor beta chains from one sample in a study of cytomegalovirus exposure and HLA in healthy donors. TCRdb's table, derived via immunoSEQ multiplex PCR, lists solely in-frame clones and lacks some. The sample lists 190,000 or so clones; 80% were seen once. The sample taken for sequencing was PBMCs. These receptors were obtained from a boy aged 5-17 years in good health and CMV-seronegative. Both conserved end residues are part of each CDR3. A D gene is named only where the DNA matches it firmly. Clone size is shown for a subset of rows, as once, few, many or a class of expanded clone.

d_call,clone_size,v_call,j_call,cdr3_aa,cdr3_nt
-,-,TRBV6-5,TRBJ2-7,CASSYPGSVYEQYF,TGTGCCAGCAGTTACCCCGGGAGTGTCTACGAGCAGTACTTC
TRBD2,-,TRBV5-1,TRBJ2-3,CASGFRLAGNTDTQYF,TGCGCCAGCGGATTTCGACTAGCGGGGAACACAGATACGCAGTATTTT
-,-,TRBV5-1,TRBJ1-4,CASSPGWGLDEKLFF,TGCGCCAGCAGCCCGGGATGGGGGCTTGACGAAAAACTGTTTTTT
-,-,TRBV2,TRBJ2-1,CASSSGLYNEQFF,TGTGCCAGCAGTTCCGGACTATACAATGAGCAGTTCTTC
-,few,TRBV15,TRBJ2-1,CATSVLSSYNEQFF,TGTGCCACCAGCGTCCTGAGCTCCTACAATGAGCAGTTCTTC
-,-,TRBV19,TRBJ2-7,CASKASGLPWGEQYF,TGTGCCAGTAAGGCCTCGGGATTACCTTGGGGCGAGCAGTACTTC
TRBD2,few,TRBV30,TRBJ2-1,CAWRTSGRLYEQFF,TGTGCCTGGAGGACTAGCGGGAGACTCTATGAGCAGTTCTTC
-,-,TRBV18,TRBJ1-6,CASSPRQGLPGYNSPLHF,TGTGCCAGCTCACCACGTCAGGGCCTCCCGGGCTATAATTCACCCCTCCACTTT
-,once,TRBV25-1,TRBJ2-3,CASSGKFRSGTDTQYF,TGTGCCAGCAGTGGCAAATTTCGGAGTGGTACAGATACGCAGTATTTT
TRBD2,-,TRBV27,TRBJ2-5,CASKVAGGETQYF,TGTGCCAGCAAGGTAGCGGGCGGGGAGACCCAGTACTTC
TRBD1,-,TRBV7-7,TRBJ1-3,CASSPSIGQADSGNTIYF,TGTGCTAGCAGCCCCTCGATCGGACAGGCGGACTCTGGAAACACCATATATTTT
-,-,TRBV27,TRBJ1-2,CASSFLPGSHQGYTF,TGTGCCAGCAGTTTCCTCCCCGGGTCTCACCAGGGCTACACCTTC
TRBD1,-,TRBV7-9,TRBJ1-2,CASSFGSGQGDGYTF,TGTGCCAGCAGCTTTGGGTCAGGACAGGGGGATGGCTACACCTTC
-,-,TRBV11-2,TRBJ1-2,CASSLSAGVKNGYTF,TGTGCCAGCAGCCTTTCCGCAGGGGTGAAGAATGGCTACACCTTC
-,-,TRBV7-9,TRBJ2-3,CASSPGEDTQYF,TGTGCCAGCAGTCCAGGGGAAGATACGCAGTATTTT
TRBD2,-,TRBV7-2,TRBJ2-1,CASSSGTSGAHNEQFF,TGTGCCAGCAGCTCCGGGACTAGCGGGGCACACAATGAGCAGTTCTTC
-,-,TRBV7-2,TRBJ1-4,CASSYEGQSNEKLFF,TGTGCCAGCAGCTACGAAGGACAGTCAAATGAAAAACTGTTTTTT
TRBD1,-,TRBV4-1,TRBJ2-1,CASSSEMGGTGVYNEQFF,TGCGCCAGCAGTTCCGAGATGGGCGGGACAGGGGTGTACAATGAGCAGTTCTTC
-,-,TRBV10-2,TRBJ1-2,CASSGTGFYGYTF,TGCGCCAGCAGTGGAACAGGGTTCTATGGCTACACCTTC
-,-,TRBV7-2,TRBJ1-1,CASRLVRNTEAFF,TGTGCCAGCAGGTTGGTCAGGAACACTGAAGCTTTCTTT
-,-,TRBV7-3,TRBJ2-7,CASSPPGRYEQYF,TGTGCCAGCAGCCCCCCTGGGAGGTACGAGCAGTACTTC
-,-,TRBV5-8,TRBJ1-2,CASSFRTQGLTNYGYTF,TGTGCCAGCAGCTTTCGTACCCAGGGACTGACTAACTATGGCTACACCTTC